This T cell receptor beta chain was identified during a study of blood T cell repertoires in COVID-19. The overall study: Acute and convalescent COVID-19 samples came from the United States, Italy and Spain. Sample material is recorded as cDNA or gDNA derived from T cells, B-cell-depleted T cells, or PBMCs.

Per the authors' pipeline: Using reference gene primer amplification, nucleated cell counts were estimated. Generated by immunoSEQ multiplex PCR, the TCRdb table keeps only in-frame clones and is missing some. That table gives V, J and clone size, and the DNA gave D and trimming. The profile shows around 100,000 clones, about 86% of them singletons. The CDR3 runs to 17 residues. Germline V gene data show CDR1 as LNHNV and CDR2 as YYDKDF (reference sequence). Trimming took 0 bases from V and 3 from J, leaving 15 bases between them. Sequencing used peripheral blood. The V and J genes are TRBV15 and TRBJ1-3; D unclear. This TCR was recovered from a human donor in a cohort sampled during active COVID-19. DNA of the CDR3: TGTGCCACCAGCAGAGATTACCCCAATTCCGGTGGAAACACCATATATTTT. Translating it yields CATSRDYPNSGGNTIYF.